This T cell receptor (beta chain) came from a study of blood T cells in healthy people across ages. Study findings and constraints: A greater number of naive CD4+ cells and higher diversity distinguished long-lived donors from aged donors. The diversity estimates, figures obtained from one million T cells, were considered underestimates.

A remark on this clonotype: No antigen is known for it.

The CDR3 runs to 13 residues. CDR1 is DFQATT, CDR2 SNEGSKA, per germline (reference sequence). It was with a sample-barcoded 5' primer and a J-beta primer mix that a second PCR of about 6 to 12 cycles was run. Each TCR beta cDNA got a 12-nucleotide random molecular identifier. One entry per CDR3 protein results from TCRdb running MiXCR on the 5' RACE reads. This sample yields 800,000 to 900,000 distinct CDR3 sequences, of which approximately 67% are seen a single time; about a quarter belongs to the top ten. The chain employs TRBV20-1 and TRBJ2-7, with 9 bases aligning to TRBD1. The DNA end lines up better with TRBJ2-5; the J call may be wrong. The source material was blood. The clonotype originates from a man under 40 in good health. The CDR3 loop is CSVSTGGRETQYF. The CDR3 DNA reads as TGCAGTGTCAGCACAGGGGGCCGAGAGACCCAGTACTTC.